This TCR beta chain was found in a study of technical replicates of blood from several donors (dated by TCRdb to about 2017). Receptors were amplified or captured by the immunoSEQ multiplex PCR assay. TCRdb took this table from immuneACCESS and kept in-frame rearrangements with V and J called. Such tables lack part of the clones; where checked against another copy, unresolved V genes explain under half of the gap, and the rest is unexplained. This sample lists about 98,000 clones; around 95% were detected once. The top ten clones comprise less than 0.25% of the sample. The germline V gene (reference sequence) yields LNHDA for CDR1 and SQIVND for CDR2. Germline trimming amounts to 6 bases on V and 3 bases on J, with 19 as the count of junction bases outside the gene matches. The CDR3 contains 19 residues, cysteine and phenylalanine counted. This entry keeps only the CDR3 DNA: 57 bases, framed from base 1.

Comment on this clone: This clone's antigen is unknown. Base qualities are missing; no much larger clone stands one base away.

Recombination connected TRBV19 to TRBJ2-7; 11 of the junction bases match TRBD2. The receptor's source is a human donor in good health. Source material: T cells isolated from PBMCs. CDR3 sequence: CASSRGTSGSSVTSYEQYF. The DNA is TGTGCCAGTAGCCGGGGGACTAGCGGAAGTTCCGTTACCAGCTACGAGCAGTACTTC.